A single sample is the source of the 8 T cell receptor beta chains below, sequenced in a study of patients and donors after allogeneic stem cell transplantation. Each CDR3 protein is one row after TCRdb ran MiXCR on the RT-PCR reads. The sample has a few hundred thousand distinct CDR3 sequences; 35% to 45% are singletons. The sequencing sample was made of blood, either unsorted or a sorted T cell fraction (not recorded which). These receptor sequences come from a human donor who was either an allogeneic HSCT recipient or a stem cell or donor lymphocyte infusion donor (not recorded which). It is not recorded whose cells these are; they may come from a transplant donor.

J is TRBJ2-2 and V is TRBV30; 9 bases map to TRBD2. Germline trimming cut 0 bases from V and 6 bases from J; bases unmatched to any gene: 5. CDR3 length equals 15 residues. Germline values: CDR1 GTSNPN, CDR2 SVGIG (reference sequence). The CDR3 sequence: CAWSVRSSGAGELFF. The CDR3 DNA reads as TGTGCCTGGAGTGTACGTTCTAGCGGGGCCGGGGAGCTGTTTTTT.

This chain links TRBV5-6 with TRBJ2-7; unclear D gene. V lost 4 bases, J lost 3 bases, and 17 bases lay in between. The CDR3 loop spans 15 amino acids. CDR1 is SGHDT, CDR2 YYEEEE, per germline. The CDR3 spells CASSSVQDILYEQYF. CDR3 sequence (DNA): TGTGCCAGCAGCAGCGTACAAGACATTCTCTACGAGCAGTACTTC. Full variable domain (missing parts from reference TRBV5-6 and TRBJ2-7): DAGVTQSPTHLIKTRGQQVTLRCSPKSGHDTVSWYQQALGQGPQFIFQYYEEEERQRGNFPDRFSGHQFPNYSSELNVNALLLGDSALYLCASSSVQDILYEQYFGPGTRLTVT.

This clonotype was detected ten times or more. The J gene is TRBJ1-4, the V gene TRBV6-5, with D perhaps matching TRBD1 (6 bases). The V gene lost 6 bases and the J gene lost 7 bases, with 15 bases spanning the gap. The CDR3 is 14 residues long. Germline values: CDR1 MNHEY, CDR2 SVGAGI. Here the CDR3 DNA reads TGTGCCAGCAGCTGGGACATGAGGGGTGAAAAACTGTTTTTT. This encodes CASSWDMRGEKLFF.

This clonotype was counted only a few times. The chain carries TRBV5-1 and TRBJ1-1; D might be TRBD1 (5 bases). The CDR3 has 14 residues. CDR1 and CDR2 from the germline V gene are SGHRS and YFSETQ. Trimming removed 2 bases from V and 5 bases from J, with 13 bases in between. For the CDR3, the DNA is TGCGCCAGCAGCTTATCAGGGTGGGGGACTGAAGCTTTCTTT. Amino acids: CASSLSGWGTEAFF.

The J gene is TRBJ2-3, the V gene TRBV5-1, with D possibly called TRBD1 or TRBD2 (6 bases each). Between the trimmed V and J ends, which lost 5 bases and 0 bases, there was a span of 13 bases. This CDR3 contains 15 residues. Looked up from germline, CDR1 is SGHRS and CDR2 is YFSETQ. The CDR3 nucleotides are TGCGCCAGCAGTTCGGGGGCGAGTAGCACAGATACGCAGTATTTT. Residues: CASSSGASSTDTQYF.

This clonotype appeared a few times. The DNA for the CDR3 is TGTGCCACCAGCAGAGGGGACAGAAATCTCGACGAGCAGTACTTC. It is translated as CATSRGDRNLDEQYF. The J gene is TRBJ2-7, the V gene TRBV15; TRBD1 aligns across 7 bases. This CDR3 contains 15 residues. With V trimmed by 1 base and J by 5 bases, 8 bases remained unmatched. Germline assignment: CDR1 LNHNV and CDR2 YYDKDF (reference sequence).

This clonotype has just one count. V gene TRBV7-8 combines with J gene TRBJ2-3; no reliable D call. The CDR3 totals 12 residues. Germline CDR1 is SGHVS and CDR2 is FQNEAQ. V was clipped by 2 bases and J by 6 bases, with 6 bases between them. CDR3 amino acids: CASSLPPDTQYF. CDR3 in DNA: TGTGCCAGCAGCTTACCGCCCGATACGCAGTATTTT.

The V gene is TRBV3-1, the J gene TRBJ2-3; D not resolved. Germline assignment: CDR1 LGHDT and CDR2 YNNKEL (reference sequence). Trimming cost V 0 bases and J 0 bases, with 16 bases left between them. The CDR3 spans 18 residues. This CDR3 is CASSQDEYSYSSTDTQYF. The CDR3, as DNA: TGTGCCAGCAGCCAAGATGAATACAGCTATTCAAGCACAGATACGCAGTATTTT.